Following are 16 T cell receptor beta chains from one sample sequenced in a study of beta chain features in type 1 diabetes. The sequenced template was cDNA made from the entire isolated RNA. Repertoires were generated with immunoSEQ multiplex PCR, while TCRdb's copy carries only in-frame clones and drops some. The sample lists about 650,000 clones; 9.5% to 15% were seen once. Broader study findings: Moderate yet significant TCRB CDR3 shortening was seen in Type 1 diabetes patients in all four CD4+ subsets.

Their antigens remain unidentified. The material sequenced was naive CD4+ T cells from blood. All receptors come from a man aged 25 to 40 with type 1 diabetes.

This clone has a handful of counts. The rearrangement joins TRBV30 to TRBJ2-3; D unclear. The germline V gene has CDR1 GTSNPN and CDR2 SVGIG (reference sequence). The CDR3 is 12 residues long. Trimming stripped 4 bases from V and 5 bases from J, with 10 bases between. Here the CDR3 reads CAWTPNKDTQYF. The CDR3 bases are TGTGCCTGGACCCCTAATAAAGATACGCAGTATTTT.

This clone was observed a few times. J is TRBJ2-3 and V is TRBV12-2; the table's D gene call, TRBD2, was not cross checked with the DNA. TRBV12-2 has pseudogene status. The CDR3 spans 17 residues. CDR3 sequence (DNA): TGTGCAAGTCGCCCGAGACAACTAGCGGCTAGCACAGATACGCAGTATTTT. Protein sequence: CASRPRQLAASTDTQYF.

This clone was counted between two and nine times. J is TRBJ1-1 and V is TRBV6-6; D remains ambiguous. This CDR3 comprises 13 residues. CDR1 MNHNY and CDR2 SVGAGI come from the germline V gene (reference sequence). Trimming took off 4 bases at V and 0 bases at J, with 6 bases between the two ends. In DNA form, the CDR3 reads TGTGCCAGCAGTTCGACGGTGAACACTGAAGCTTTCTTT. This sequence encodes CASSSTVNTEAFF.

This clone came up a few times. The chain carries TRBV29-1 and TRBJ2-5; TRBD1 matches 7 bases. This CDR3 has 15 residues. J was trimmed by 2 bases and V by 5 bases; bases with no gene match: 11. Germline V gene sequence: CDR1 SQVTM, CDR2 ANQGSEA. The CDR3 DNA follows: TGCAGCGTTCTTGCTAGGGGACAGACTCAAGAGACCCAGTACTTC. Translation gives CSVLARGQTQETQYF.

This clone was seen a handful of times. The chain uses TRBV10-3 and TRBJ2-2; 7 nucleotides line up with TRBD1. Germline lookup yields CDR1 ENHRY and CDR2 SYGVKD. The CDR3 spans 16 residues. Losses at the gene ends were 6 bases for V and 3 bases for J; bases not matched to a gene: 10. CDR3 residues: CAISSGQAGDTGELFF. CDR3 in DNA: TGTGCCATCAGCTCCGGACAGGCCGGGGACACCGGGGAGCTGTTTTTT.

The J gene is TRBJ2-3, the V gene TRBV6-5; no reliable D call. Trimming cost V 5 bases and J 1 base, with 10 bases left between them. Per the germline V gene, CDR1 is MNHEY and CDR2 is SVGAGI. This CDR3 contains 14 residues. The CDR3 DNA reads TGTGCCAGCAGTGACACCCTCGGCACAGATACGCAGTATTTT. Amino acid sequence: CASSDTLGTDTQYF.

CDR3 residues: CASSPGTAGRDTQYF. The CDR3, as DNA: TGTGCCAGCAGCCCCGGGACAGCCGGGCGGGATACGCAGTATTTT. The V gene is TRBV7-2, the J gene TRBJ2-3; TRBD1 matches at 7 bases. Germline V lookup: CDR1 SGHTA, CDR2 FQGNSA. There are 15 residues in the CDR3. V shed 5 bases and J 6 bases; nucleotides not matched to a gene: 11.

A note on this clone: An end of the junction differs from the germline gene, which may be a read error. The chain links TRBV7-7 to TRBJ2-5, with a possible D match to TRBD2 (6 bases). CDR1 is SSHAT, CDR2 FNYEAQ, per germline (reference sequence). The CDR3 is 13 residues long. CDR3 sequence reads: CASSLRRGETQYF. CDR3 coding DNA: TGTGCTAGCAGCCTCAGGCGGGGAGAGACCCAGTACTTC.

About this clone itself: The junction and the germline gene differ at one end; a read error may be behind it. CDR3 nucleotide sequence: TGTGCTAGCAGCCCAAACGAGGCAGTCTCTGGAAACACCATATATTTT. Encoded protein: CASSPNEAVSGNTIYF. The gene calls are TRBV7-7 and TRBJ1-3; unclear D gene. The CDR3 is 16 amino acids. The germline gives CDR1 SSHAT, CDR2 FNYEAQ (reference sequence).

The J gene is TRBJ2-1, the V gene TRBV7-2; D perhaps matches TRBD1 (6 bases). CDR3 size: 14 residues. Germline values: CDR1 SGHTA, CDR2 FQGNSA. Trimming pared 7 bases from V and 6 bases from J, leaving 16 bases between. CDR3 in DNA: TGTGCCAGCACCCCAGCGGACAGAAGCAATGAGCAGTTCTTC. Protein sequence: CASTPADRSNEQFF.

This clone was detected many times. This sample includes further DNA sequences coding for the same CDR3. The genes are TRBV10-3 and TRBJ2-5, with 14 bases matching TRBD2. Germline CDR1 is ENHRY and CDR2 is SYGVKD. After removal of 6 bases from V and 2 bases from J, the junction contained 2 bases not matched to a gene. This CDR3 contains 15 residues. The CDR3 protein is CAISGTSGGQETQYF. CDR3 DNA: TGTGCCATCAGCGGGACTAGCGGGGGACAAGAGACCCAGTACTTC.

There are a few counts of this clone. The V gene is TRBV25-1, the J gene TRBJ2-7; D is undetermined. CDR1 MGHDK and CDR2 SYGVNS come from the germline V gene. Trimming took off 6 bases at V and 5 bases at J, with 11 bases between the two ends. The CDR3 covers 12 residues. CDR3 in amino acids: CASRGNGNEQYF. DNA for the CDR3: TGTGCCAGCAGGGGGAACGGCAACGAGCAGTACTTC.

The chain combines TRBV4-1 with TRBJ2-2; TRBD1 is a possible D gene (5 bases). Germline-derived CDR1 and CDR2 are MGHRA and YSYEKL. V lost 1 base and J lost 4, with 10 bases in between. There are 15 residues in the CDR3. CDR3: CASSQVWGLTGELFF. The DNA of the CDR3 is TGCGCCAGCAGCCAAGTTTGGGGCCTCACCGGGGAGCTGTTTTTT.

Only a few counts were recorded for this clone. The chain carries TRBV30 and TRBJ2-3, with D unclear. In germline, CDR1 is GTSNPN, CDR2 SVGIG (reference sequence). The CDR3 loop spans 11 amino acids. With 8 bases removed from V and 5 bases from J, the gap between germline ends came to 11 bases. The CDR3 region is CALSRRDTQYF. The CDR3 DNA is TGTGCCCTTTCGCGGAGAGATACGCAGTATTTT.

The rearrangement links TRBV29-1 to TRBJ1-2; 8 bases align to TRBD1. CDR1 and CDR2 (germline): SQVTM, ANQGSEA. The J segment lost 4 bases and the V segment lost 5 bases, leaving 6 bases of the junction unmatched. This CDR3 contains 13 residues. The CDR3 bases are TGCAGCGTTTCAGGGGGCTTATTCTATGGCTACACCTTC. It specifies CSVSGGLFYGYTF.

This clone was recorded a few times. The CDR3 spells CASSESSPRVGGELFF. In DNA form, the CDR3 reads TGTGCCAGCAGTGAATCATCACCGAGGGTAGGCGGGGAGCTGTTTTTT. The rearrangement links TRBV25-1 to TRBJ2-2; TRBD2 might be the D (5 bases). CDR3 size: 16 residues. The germline CDR1 and CDR2 sequences are MGHDK and SYGVNS. Between the trimmed V and J ends, which lost 1 base and 7 bases, there was a span of 16 bases.